This entry features one T cell receptor beta chain sequence. This sample was taken from a study of blood T cell repertoires in COVID-19. The overall study: Some COVID-19 samples were acute and others convalescent; all came from the United States, Italy and Spain.

The CDR3 extends over 15 amino acids. CDR1 SGHRS and CDR2 YFSETQ come from the germline V gene. V was clipped by 4 bases and J by 6 bases; unmatched bases: 5. Sequencing used immunoSEQ multiplex PCR; TCRdb keeps in-frame clones, though not all of them. Of 200,000 or so clones in the sample, over 75% are singletons; the top ten hold more than 3%. The chain uses TRBV5-1 and TRBJ1-4; 11 bases agree with TRBD1. This clonotype was sampled from a man aged 55 to 70 with acute or convalescent COVID-19. The source material was peripheral blood. CDR3 residues: CASSGQGARDEKLFF. The CDR3 bases are TGCGCCAGCAGCGGACAGGGGGCGCGAGATGAAAAACTGTTTTTT.